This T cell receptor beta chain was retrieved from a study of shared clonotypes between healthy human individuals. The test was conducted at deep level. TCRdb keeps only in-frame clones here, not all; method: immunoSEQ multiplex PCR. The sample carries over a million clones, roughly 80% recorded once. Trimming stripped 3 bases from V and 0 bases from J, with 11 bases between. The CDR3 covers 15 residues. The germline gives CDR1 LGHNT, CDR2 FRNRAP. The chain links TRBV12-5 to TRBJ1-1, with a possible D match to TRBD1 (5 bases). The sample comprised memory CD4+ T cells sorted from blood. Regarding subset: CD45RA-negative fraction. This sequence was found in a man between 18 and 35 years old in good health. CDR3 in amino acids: CASGFATVMNTEAFF. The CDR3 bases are TGTGCTAGTGGTTTCGCGACAGTCATGAACACTGAAGCTTTCTTT.